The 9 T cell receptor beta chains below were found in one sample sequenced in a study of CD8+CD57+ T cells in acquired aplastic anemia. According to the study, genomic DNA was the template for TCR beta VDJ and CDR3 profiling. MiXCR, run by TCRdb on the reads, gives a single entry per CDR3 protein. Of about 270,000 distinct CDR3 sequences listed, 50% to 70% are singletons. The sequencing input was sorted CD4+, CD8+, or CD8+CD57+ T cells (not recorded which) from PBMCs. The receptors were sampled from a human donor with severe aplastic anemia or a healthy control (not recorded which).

DNA of the CDR3: TGTGCCAGCAGTATAGCGGGGGGGGGAGGGTATGGCTACACCTTC. Encoded protein: CASSIAGGGGYGYTF. The rearrangement uses TRBV2 and TRBJ1-2; maybe TRBD1 (5 bases). The V and J ends lost 5 bases and 5 bases respectively, with 18 bases between them. In germline, CDR1 is SNHLY, CDR2 FYNNEI. This CDR3 has 15 residues. Drawing the rest from reference TRBV2 and TRBJ1-2, the complete variable domain is EPEVTQTPSHQVTQMGQEVILRCVPISNHLYFYWYRQILGQKVEFLVSFYNNEISEKSEIFDDQFSVERPDGSNFTLKIRSTKLEDSAMYFCASSIAGGGGYGYTFGSGTRLTVV.

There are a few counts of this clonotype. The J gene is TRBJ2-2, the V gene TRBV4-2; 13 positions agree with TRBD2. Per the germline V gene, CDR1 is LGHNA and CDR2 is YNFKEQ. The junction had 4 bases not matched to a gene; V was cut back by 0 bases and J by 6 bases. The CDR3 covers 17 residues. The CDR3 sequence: CASSQETSGGPPGELFF. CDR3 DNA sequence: TGTGCCAGCAGCCAAGAGACTAGCGGGGGGCCTCCCGGGGAGCTGTTTTTT.

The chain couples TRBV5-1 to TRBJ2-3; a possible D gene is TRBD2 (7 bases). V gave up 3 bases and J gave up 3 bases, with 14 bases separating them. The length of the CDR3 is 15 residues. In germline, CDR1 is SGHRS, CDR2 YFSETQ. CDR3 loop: CASSWGGQTTDTQYF. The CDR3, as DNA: TGCGCCAGCAGCTGGGGGGGCCAGACAACAGATACGCAGTATTTT.

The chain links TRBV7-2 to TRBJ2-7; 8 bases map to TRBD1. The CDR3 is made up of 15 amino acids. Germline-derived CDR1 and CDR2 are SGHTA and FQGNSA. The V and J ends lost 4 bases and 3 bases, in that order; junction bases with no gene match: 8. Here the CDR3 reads CASSSRTGRIYEQYF. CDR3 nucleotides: TGTGCCAGCAGCTCTAGGACAGGGAGAATCTACGAGCAGTACTTC.

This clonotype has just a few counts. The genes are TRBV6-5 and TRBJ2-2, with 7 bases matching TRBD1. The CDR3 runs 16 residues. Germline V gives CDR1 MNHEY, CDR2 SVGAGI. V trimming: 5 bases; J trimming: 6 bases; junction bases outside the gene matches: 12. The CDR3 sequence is CASSPNPTGYAGELFF. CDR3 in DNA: TGTGCCAGCAGTCCAAACCCGACAGGGTACGCCGGGGAGCTGTTTTTT.

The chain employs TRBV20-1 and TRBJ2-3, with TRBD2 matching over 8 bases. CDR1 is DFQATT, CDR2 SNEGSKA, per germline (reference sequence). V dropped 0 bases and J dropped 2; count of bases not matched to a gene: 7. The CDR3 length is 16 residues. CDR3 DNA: TGCAGTGCTAGAGATCCGGGGGGGGGCTACACAGATACGCAGTATTTT. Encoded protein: CSARDPGGGYTDTQYF.

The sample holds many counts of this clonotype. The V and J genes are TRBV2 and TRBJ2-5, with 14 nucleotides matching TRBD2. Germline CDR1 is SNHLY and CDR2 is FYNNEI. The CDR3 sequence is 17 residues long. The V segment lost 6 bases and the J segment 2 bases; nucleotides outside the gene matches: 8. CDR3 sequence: CASSPGTSGGGQETQYF. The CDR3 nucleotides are TGTGCCAGCAGCCCCGGGACTAGCGGGGGAGGGCAAGAGACCCAGTACTTC. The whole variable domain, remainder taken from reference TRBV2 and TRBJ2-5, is EPEVTQTPSHQVTQMGQEVILRCVPISNHLYFYWYRQILGQKVEFLVSFYNNEISEKSEIFDDQFSVERPDGSNFTLKIRSTKLEDSAMYFCASSPGTSGGGQETQYFGPGTRLLVL.

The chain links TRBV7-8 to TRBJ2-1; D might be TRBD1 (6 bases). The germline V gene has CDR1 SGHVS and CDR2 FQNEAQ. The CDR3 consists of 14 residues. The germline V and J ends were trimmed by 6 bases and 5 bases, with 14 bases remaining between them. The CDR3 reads CASSFRGLNNEQFF. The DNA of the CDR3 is TGTGCCAGCAGTTTCAGGGGTTTGAACAATGAGCAGTTCTTC.

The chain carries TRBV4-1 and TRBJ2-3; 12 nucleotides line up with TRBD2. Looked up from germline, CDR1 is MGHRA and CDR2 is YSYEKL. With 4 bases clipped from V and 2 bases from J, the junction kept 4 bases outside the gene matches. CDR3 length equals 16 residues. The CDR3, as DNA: TGCGCCAGCAGCCTCGGGACTAGCGGGTACACAGATACGCAGTATTTT. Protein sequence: CASSLGTSGYTDTQYF.